The TCR beta chain under discussion was sequenced for a study of blood T cell repertoires in COVID-19. Across the whole study: Spain, Italy and the United States supplied samples that represented acute and convalescent COVID-19. In each case, the material was cDNA or gDNA derived from T cells, B-cell-depleted T cells, or PBMCs.

Original data processing: Quantification of nucleated cells was approximated via reference gene primer amplification. The table came from immunoSEQ multiplex PCR; TCRdb's copy has only in-frame clones and leaves some out. Clone size and the V and J calls come from that table; the DNA yielded D and trimming. The sample has about 44,000 clones, approximately 90% seen once; the top ten hold roughly a sixth. Germline lookup yields CDR1 LNHDA and CDR2 SQIVND (reference sequence). V lost 4 bases and J lost 7, with 13 bases in between. CDR3 length: 14 amino acids. The V call is TRBV19, the J call TRBJ1-4; D is undetermined. The TCR sequence derives from a man in his 70s with active COVID-19. The specimen was peripheral blood. DNA for the CDR3: TGTGCCAGTAGTAAGCCTCCCAGGTCTGAAAAACTGTTTTTT. The encoded protein is CASSKPPRSEKLFF.